The 2 T cell receptor beta chains reported below all come from one sample, sequenced in a study of blood T cell repertoires in COVID-19. The assay was immunoSEQ multiplex PCR, and TCRdb's table has in-frame clones only and misses some. The sample has about 180,000 clones, approximately 83% seen once. Sequencing input: peripheral blood. These receptors were obtained from a human donor in a cohort sampled during active COVID-19.

The rearrangement joins TRBV6-6 to TRBJ1-1; perhaps TRBD1 as D (6 bases). CDR3 length: 13 residues. Deletions cut 6 bases from V and 4 bases from J, with 12 bases between. CDR1 MNHNY and CDR2 SVGAGI come from the germline V gene (reference sequence). CDR3 sequence: CASREQGGTEAFF. CDR3 DNA: TGTGCCAGCAGGGAACAGGGCGGCACTGAAGCTTTCTTT.

The J gene is TRBJ2-7, the V gene TRBV6-6, with 10 bases aligning to TRBD1. J gave up 4 bases and V 2 bases, and 2 bases lay outside the gene matches. Germline V CDR1 and CDR2: MNHNY, SVGAGI (reference sequence). The CDR3 runs to 14 residues. CDR3 residues: CASSYTDRGYEQYF. The CDR3 DNA reads as TGTGCCAGCAGTTACACGGACAGGGGGTACGAGCAGTACTTC.